The 10 T cell receptor beta chains listed next were all sequenced from one sample in a study of T-cell reconstitution after alpha-beta-depleted transplantation in children. A TCRbeta library incorporating unique molecular identifiers was prepared. MiXCR, applied by TCRdb to the PCR reads, yields one record per CDR3 protein. The table shows 450,000 to 600,000 distinct CDR3 sequences, with about 10% occurring only once. Sequencing used PBMCs, obtained before TCRalphabeta/CD19-depleted stem cell transplant. The receptor set was obtained from a child aged 2-15 years with inherited bone marrow failure, due to receive a stem cell transplant.

This sequence joins TRBV11-2 and TRBJ2-3; D is perhaps TRBD2 (6 bases). The CDR3 loop spans 15 amino acids. Trimming took 5 bases from V and 3 from J, leaving 15 bases between them. CDR1 is SGHAT and CDR2 is FQNNGV in the germline V gene. The CDR3 region is CASSPRVLATDTQYF. In DNA, the CDR3 is TGTGCCAGCAGCCCGAGGGTCCTAGCGACAGATACGCAGTATTTT.

Ten or more counts support this clonotype. The chain links TRBV3-1 to TRBJ2-1, with TRBD2 as a possible D gene (6 bases). Trimming stripped 3 bases from V and 4 bases from J, with 10 bases between. CDR1 is LGHDT, CDR2 YNNKEL, per germline (reference sequence). The CDR3 is 14 residues long. The chain's CDR3 is CASSQGGLYNEQFF. DNA for the CDR3: TGTGCCAGCAGCCAGGGAGGATTGTACAATGAGCAGTTCTTC.

This clonotype has at least ten counts. The chain recombines TRBV28 with TRBJ1-3; no definite D call. There are 15 residues in the CDR3. Germline V lookup: CDR1 MDHEN, CDR2 SYDVKM. V was shortened by 4 bases and J by 0 bases, with 10 bases between the two germline ends. The CDR3 spells CASSSTPSSGNTIYF. The CDR3 DNA follows: TGTGCCAGCAGTTCTACACCTAGCTCTGGAAACACCATATATTTT.

As to this clonotype: A read error may explain this, as a much larger clone is one base away. This rearrangement joins TRBV27 to TRBJ2-1; a weak D match, TRBD1 (6 bases). In germline, CDR1 is MNHEY, CDR2 SMNVEV (reference sequence). CDR3 length: 16 amino acids. Trimming cost V 3 bases and J 3 bases, with 15 bases left between them. The CDR3 nucleotides read TGTGCCAGCAGTTTTGACAGGCGGGCCTGCTACAATGAGCAGTTCTTC. This encodes CASSFDRRACYNEQFF.

This chain links TRBV5-6 with TRBJ1-1; TRBD1 is a possible D gene (5 bases). Trimming stripped 4 bases from V and 4 bases from J, with 11 bases between. Germline V gene data show CDR1 as SGHDT and CDR2 as YYEEEE. The CDR3 covers 13 residues. CDR3 amino acids: CASSRDSLTEAFF. The CDR3 nucleotides are TGTGCCAGCAGCCGAGACAGTCTCACTGAAGCTTTCTTT.

This clonotype was seen many times. The germline gene is not matched at one end of the junction; a read error may be the cause. This rearrangement joins TRBV12-3 or TRBV12-4 to TRBJ1-2; D unclear. The length of the CDR3 is 9 residues. DNA of the CDR3: TGTGCCAGCAGTTTCGACAACAACTTC. The encoded protein is CASSFDNNF.

This clonotype came up a few times. The gene calls are TRBV4-2 and TRBJ1-1, with TRBD1 matching over 8 bases. This CDR3 spans 16 amino acids. V shed 3 bases and J 3 bases; nucleotides not matched to a gene: 9. CDR1 is LGHNA and CDR2 is YNFKEQ in the germline V gene. Written as DNA, the CDR3 is TGTGCCAGCAGCCACCCCGGACAGGGTCAGCACACTGAAGCTTTCTTT. Protein product: CASSHPGQGQHTEAFF.

The rearrangement links TRBV4-1 to TRBJ2-3; 11 nucleotides line up with TRBD2. In germline, CDR1 is MGHRA, CDR2 YSYEKL. The CDR3 is made up of 16 amino acids. The trim removed 6 bases at V and 3 bases at J, leaving 8 bases unmatched. The CDR3 nucleotides read TGCGCCAGCAGACCTATAGCGGGAGGGCCGACAGATACGCAGTATTTT. Translating gives CASRPIAGGPTDTQYF.

This clonotype was seen more than once but under ten times. The rearrangement links TRBV5-1 to TRBJ2-1, with TRBD2 identical over 11 bases. The ends lost 3 bases at V and 6 bases at J; junction bases unmatched: 5. CDR1 is SGHRS, CDR2 YFSETQ, per germline. The CDR3 is 15 residues long. The CDR3 region is CASSYRLAGPNEQFF. The CDR3 DNA reads as TGCGCCAGCAGCTATAGACTAGCGGGGCCCAATGAGCAGTTCTTC.

The CDR3 DNA follows: TGTGCCAGCGGGCACAGGGCTTATAGCAATCAGCCCCAGCATTTT. Its translation is CASGHRAYSNQPQHF. The genes are TRBV25-1 and TRBJ1-5, with D maybe TRBD1 (6 bases). This CDR3 contains 15 residues. V was shortened by 8 bases and J by 0 bases, with 14 bases between the two germline ends. The germline V gene encodes CDR1 MGHDK and CDR2 SYGVNS.